A selection of T cell receptor beta chains follows, all from one sample in a study of beta chain features in type 1 diabetes. The assay was immunoSEQ multiplex PCR, and TCRdb's table has in-frame clones only and misses some. Among hundreds of thousands of clones listed, roughly 12% were seen once. Material for sequencing was naive CD4+ T cells from blood. These TCRs come from a young woman with type 1 diabetes. Both conserved end residues are part of each CDR3. The D gene is left open where the match is weak. The size of a clone is reported for some rows only, either as once, few or many, or as a class for expanded clones.

clone size: NA; V gene: TRBV7-9; J gene: TRBJ2-1; D gene: NA; CDR3 protein: CASSKLRDEQFF; CDR3 DNA: TGTGCCAGCAGCAAACTCAGGGATGAGCAGTTCTTC
clone size: few; V gene: TRBV7-9; J gene: TRBJ2-1; D gene: NA; CDR3 protein: CASSPAGVEAYNEQFF; CDR3 DNA: TGTGCCAGCAGCCCCGCCGGGGTAGAGGCCTACAATGAGCAGTTCTTC
clone size: NA; V gene: TRBV4-1; J gene: TRBJ2-3; D gene: TRBD1; CDR3 protein: CASSQGQLLTDTQYF; CDR3 DNA: TGCGCCAGCAGCCAGGGACAGCTTCTTACAGATACGCAGTATTTT
clone size: NA; V gene: TRBV4-3; J gene: TRBJ2-3; D gene: TRBD2; CDR3 protein: CASSQDFLGGSSTDTQYF; CDR3 DNA: TGCGCCAGCAGCCAAGATTTTCTTGGCGGGAGTTCCACAGATACGCAGTATTTT
clone size: few; V gene: TRBV4-2; J gene: TRBJ2-2; D gene: NA; CDR3 protein: CASSHSGNTGELFF; CDR3 DNA: TGTGCCAGCAGCCATTCGGGTAACACCGGGGAGCTGTTTTTT
clone size: NA; V gene: TRBV29-1; J gene: TRBJ1-3; D gene: TRBD1; CDR3 protein: CSVKTGAVGNTIYF; CDR3 DNA: TGCAGCGTAAAAACAGGGGCGGTGGGAAACACCATATATTTT
clone size: few; V gene: TRBV30; J gene: TRBJ1-4; D gene: NA; CDR3 protein: CAEGPGRGKLFF; CDR3 DNA: TGTGCCGAGGGGCCAGGGCGGGGTAAACTGTTTTTT
clone size: few; V gene: TRBV10-3; J gene: TRBJ1-1; D gene: NA; CDR3 protein: CAIKGDRGTEAFF; CDR3 DNA: TGTGCCATCAAGGGGGATCGAGGCACTGAAGCTTTCTTT
clone size: few; V gene: TRBV4-1; J gene: TRBJ2-3; D gene: NA; CDR3 protein: CASSQRGQANTQYF; CDR3 DNA: TGCGCCAGCAGCCAAAGGGGTCAGGCGAATACGCAGTATTTT
clone size: few; V gene: TRBV19; J gene: TRBJ2-7; D gene: TRBD1; CDR3 protein: CASSRTGPYEQYF; CDR3 DNA: TGTGCCAGTAGCAGGACAGGCCCCTACGAGCAGTACTTC
clone size: NA; V gene: TRBV27; J gene: TRBJ2-1; D gene: NA; CDR3 protein: CASSLLVSINNEQFF; CDR3 DNA: TGTGCCAGCAGTTTATTGGTTTCTATCAACAATGAGCAGTTCTTC
clone size: NA; V gene: TRBV5-4; J gene: TRBJ2-3; D gene: TRBD1; CDR3 protein: CASSLEGRGPTDTQYF; CDR3 DNA: TGTGCCAGCAGCTTGGAGGGCAGGGGGCCCACAGATACGCAGTATTTT
clone size: few; V gene: TRBV5-4; J gene: TRBJ2-5; D gene: NA; CDR3 protein: CASMRAADQETQYF; CDR3 DNA: TGTGCCAGCATGCGGGCGGCAGACCAAGAGACCCAGTACTTC
clone size: NA; V gene: TRBV18; J gene: TRBJ1-1; D gene: NA; CDR3 protein: CASSPWEGEAFF; CDR3 DNA: TGTGCCAGCTCACCATGGGAGGGGGAAGCTTTCTTT
clone size: few; V gene: TRBV25-1; J gene: TRBJ1-4; D gene: NA; CDR3 protein: CASSGPPENEKLFF; CDR3 DNA: TGTGCCAGCAGTGGGCCACCCGAAAATGAAAAACTGTTTTTT
clone size: NA; V gene: TRBV9; J gene: TRBJ2-7; D gene: TRBD2; CDR3 protein: CASSASGLTYEQYF; CDR3 DNA: TGTGCCAGCAGCGCTAGCGGGCTGACCTACGAGCAGTACTTC
clone size: NA; V gene: TRBV19; J gene: TRBJ1-6; D gene: TRBD1; CDR3 protein: CASSMLGTGVSPLHF; CDR3 DNA: TGTGCCAGTAGTATGTTGGGGACAGGGGTTTCACCCCTCCACTTT
clone size: NA; V gene: TRBV5-1; J gene: TRBJ1-1; D gene: NA; CDR3 protein: CASSWLDRNTEAFF; CDR3 DNA: TGCGCCAGCAGTTGGCTGGACAGAAACACTGAAGCTTTCTTT
clone size: NA; V gene: TRBV19; J gene: TRBJ1-5; D gene: NA; CDR3 protein: CASRTIAYGGNQPQHF; CDR3 DNA: TGTGCCAGTAGGACCATAGCCTACGGGGGCAATCAGCCCCAGCATTTT
clone size: NA; V gene: TRBV28; J gene: TRBJ1-2; D gene: TRBD1; CDR3 protein: CASSPPRTGGDYTF; CDR3 DNA: TGTGCCAGCAGTCCCCCCCGGACAGGGGGTGACTACACCTTC
clone size: NA; V gene: TRBV5-1; J gene: TRBJ2-3; D gene: NA; CDR3 protein: CASRDSTEITDTQYF; CDR3 DNA: TGCGCCAGCAGGGACTCGACGGAAATCACAGATACGCAGTATTTT
clone size: few; V gene: TRBV18; J gene: TRBJ2-7; D gene: NA; CDR3 protein: CASSPPQGWEQYF; CDR3 DNA: TGTGCCAGCTCACCACCACAGGGTTGGGAGCAGTACTTC
clone size: NA; V gene: TRBV9; J gene: TRBJ1-2; D gene: TRBD1; CDR3 protein: CASSSTGEGYTF; CDR3 DNA: TGTGCCAGCAGCTCGACAGGGGAAGGCTACACCTTC
clone size: NA; V gene: TRBV12-5; J gene: TRBJ1-1; D gene: NA; CDR3 protein: CASGPGDLGGAFF; CDR3 DNA: TGTGCTAGTGGCCCCGGGGACTTGGGGGGAGCTTTCTTT
clone size: few; V gene: TRBV5-1; J gene: TRBJ2-7; D gene: TRBD2; CDR3 protein: CASSSLGTSGSSYEQYF; CDR3 DNA: TGCGCCAGCAGCTCCCTTGGGACTAGCGGGTCCTCCTACGAGCAGTACTTC
clone size: NA; V gene: TRBV12-5; J gene: TRBJ2-5; D gene: NA; CDR3 protein: CASGLGGIAGRTQYF; CDR3 DNA: TGTGCTAGTGGTTTGGGGGGGATCGCCGGGAGGACCCAGTACTTC
clone size: NA; V gene: TRBV14; J gene: TRBJ2-2; D gene: NA; CDR3 protein: CASSQDRTGELFF; CDR3 DNA: TGTGCCAGCAGCCAAGACAGGACCGGGGAGCTGTTTTTT
clone size: NA; V gene: TRBV7-2; J gene: TRBJ1-1; D gene: NA; CDR3 protein: CASSPSVNTEAFF; CDR3 DNA: TGTGCCAGCAGCCCTAGTGTGAACACTGAAGCTTTCTTT
clone size: few; V gene: TRBV15; J gene: TRBJ2-3; D gene: NA; CDR3 protein: CATMAGRQTDTQYF; CDR3 DNA: TGTGCCACCATGGCGGGACGTCAGACAGATACGCAGTATTTT
clone size: few; V gene: TRBV18; J gene: TRBJ1-1; D gene: NA; CDR3 protein: CASSPFRQANTEAFF; CDR3 DNA: TGTGCCAGCTCACCATTCCGGCAGGCGAACACTGAAGCTTTCTTT
clone size: NA; V gene: TRBV2; J gene: TRBJ2-3; D gene: NA; CDR3 protein: CASSFPGLTSTDTQYF; CDR3 DNA: TGTGCCAGCAGCTTTCCGGGACTCACTAGCACAGATACGCAGTATTTT
clone size: few; V gene: TRBV25-1; J gene: TRBJ2-5; D gene: NA; CDR3 protein: CASSERQLQETQYF; CDR3 DNA: TGTGCCAGCAGTGAACGACAGCTACAAGAGACCCAGTACTTC
clone size: few; V gene: TRBV19; J gene: TRBJ2-7; D gene: TRBD2; CDR3 protein: CASSTRTSGPSEQYF; CDR3 DNA: TGTGCCAGTAGTACCCGGACTAGCGGGCCGAGCGAGCAGTACTTC
clone size: NA; V gene: TRBV7-9; J gene: TRBJ1-2; D gene: TRBD1; CDR3 protein: CASLGGGYTF; CDR3 DNA: TGTGCCAGCCTAGGGGGCGGCTACACCTTC
clone size: few; V gene: TRBV19; J gene: TRBJ1-1; D gene: TRBD1; CDR3 protein: CAIRDRSNTEAFF; CDR3 DNA: TGTGCCATCCGGGACAGGAGTAACACTGAAGCTTTCTTT
clone size: few; V gene: TRBV5-4; J gene: TRBJ2-1; D gene: TRBD1; CDR3 protein: CASSWGQTSYNEQFF; CDR3 DNA: TGTGCCAGCAGCTGGGGACAGACCTCCTACAATGAGCAGTTCTTC
clone size: few; V gene: TRBV4-1; J gene: TRBJ1-5; D gene: NA; CDR3 protein: CASSQPQGNYQPQHF; CDR3 DNA: TGCGCCAGCAGCCAACCTCAGGGAAACTATCAGCCCCAGCATTTT
clone size: few; V gene: TRBV9; J gene: TRBJ2-3; D gene: NA; CDR3 protein: CASSVGGTDTQYF; CDR3 DNA: TGTGCCAGCAGCGTAGGAGGCACAGATACGCAGTATTTT
clone size: few; V gene: TRBV13; J gene: TRBJ1-3; D gene: NA; CDR3 protein: CASSPVRNTIYF; CDR3 DNA: TGTGCCAGCAGCCCCGTTAGAAACACCATATATTTT
clone size: NA; V gene: TRBV7-8; J gene: TRBJ2-5; D gene: TRBD2; CDR3 protein: CASSRTSGRTYQETQYF; CDR3 DNA: TGTGCCAGCAGCCGGACTAGCGGGAGGACGTACCAAGAGACCCAGTACTTC
clone size: few; V gene: TRBV29-1; J gene: TRBJ2-7; D gene: TRBD2; CDR3 protein: CSVGNSGSGIYEQYF; CDR3 DNA: TGCAGCGTTGGAAATAGCGGGAGCGGCATTTACGAGCAGTACTTC
clone size: NA; V gene: TRBV11-2; J gene: TRBJ1-2; D gene: NA; CDR3 protein: CASSLVGALEGGYTF; CDR3 DNA: TGTGCCAGCAGCTTAGTAGGAGCCTTAGAGGGCGGCTACACCTTC
clone size: NA; V gene: TRBV5-1; J gene: TRBJ2-1; D gene: TRBD2; CDR3 protein: CASSRPGLAGGYEQFF; CDR3 DNA: TGCGCCAGCAGCAGACCGGGACTAGCGGGAGGGTATGAGCAGTTCTTC
clone size: few; V gene: TRBV19; J gene: TRBJ2-6; D gene: NA; CDR3 protein: CASSIPNRAGANVLTF; CDR3 DNA: TGTGCCAGTAGTATCCCCAACAGGGCTGGGGCCAACGTCCTGACTTTC
clone size: NA; V gene: TRBV6-5; J gene: TRBJ2-5; D gene: NA; CDR3 protein: CASSLSGETQYF; CDR3 DNA: TGTGCCAGCAGTTTGTCGGGAGAGACCCAGTACTTC
clone size: few; V gene: TRBV7-9; J gene: TRBJ1-2; D gene: NA; CDR3 protein: CASSSAIGQKAGYTF; CDR3 DNA: TGTGCCAGCAGCTCTGCGATAGGACAGAAGGCGGGCTACACCTTC
clone size: NA; V gene: TRBV5-4; J gene: TRBJ1-2; D gene: TRBD1; CDR3 protein: CASSLGPGGNYGYTF; CDR3 DNA: TGTGCCAGCAGCTTGGGGCCAGGGGGGAACTATGGCTACACCTTC
clone size: few; V gene: TRBV14; J gene: TRBJ2-7; D gene: NA; CDR3 protein: CASSQASGHEQYF; CDR3 DNA: TGTGCCAGCAGCCAAGCGTCAGGGCACGAGCAGTACTTC
clone size: few; V gene: TRBV10-3; J gene: TRBJ1-1; D gene: TRBD1; CDR3 protein: CAISERDRANTEAFF; CDR3 DNA: TGTGCCATCAGTGAAAGGGACAGGGCGAACACTGAAGCTTTCTTT
clone size: NA; V gene: TRBV7-2; J gene: TRBJ2-7; D gene: NA; CDR3 protein: CASSPSRRQFEQYF; CDR3 DNA: TGTGCCAGCAGCCCCTCCCGTCGACAGTTCGAGCAGTACTTC
clone size: few; V gene: TRBV30; J gene: TRBJ2-7; D gene: NA; CDR3 protein: CAWSGYSSPYEQYF; CDR3 DNA: TGTGCCTGGAGTGGGTATTCCTCTCCCTACGAGCAGTACTTC
clone size: NA; V gene: TRBV28; J gene: TRBJ1-5; D gene: NA; CDR3 protein: CASTPGIGGNQPQHF; CDR3 DNA: TGTGCCAGCACCCCAGGAATAGGTGGCAATCAGCCCCAGCATTTT
clone size: few; V gene: TRBV4-3; J gene: TRBJ2-7; D gene: NA; CDR3 protein: CASSPRSAGRSYEQYF; CDR3 DNA: TGCGCCAGCAGCCCGCGGAGCGCGGGGCGATCCTACGAGCAGTACTTC
clone size: few; V gene: TRBV11-2; J gene: TRBJ1-1; D gene: NA; CDR3 protein: CASGQDDREAFF; CDR3 DNA: TGTGCCAGCGGGCAAGACGACAGGGAAGCTTTCTTT
clone size: few; V gene: TRBV30; J gene: TRBJ2-5; D gene: NA; CDR3 protein: CAWSVGRRETQYF; CDR3 DNA: TGTGCCTGGAGTGTGGGGAGACGGGAGACCCAGTACTTC
clone size: few; V gene: TRBV4-1; J gene: TRBJ2-1; D gene: NA; CDR3 protein: CASSQDRGWLTGRTQFF; CDR3 DNA: TGCGCCAGCAGCCAAGATCGGGGGTGGTTGACTGGACGGACGCAGTTCTTC
clone size: few; V gene: TRBV5-1; J gene: TRBJ2-2; D gene: NA; CDR3 protein: CASSLRVGGPNTGELFF; CDR3 DNA: TGCGCCAGCAGCTTGAGAGTCGGCGGTCCGAACACCGGGGAGCTGTTTTTT
clone size: NA; V gene: TRBV5-4; J gene: TRBJ2-7; D gene: NA; CDR3 protein: CASSSGQHYEQYF; CDR3 DNA: TGTGCCAGCAGCTCCGGACAGCACTACGAGCAGTACTTC